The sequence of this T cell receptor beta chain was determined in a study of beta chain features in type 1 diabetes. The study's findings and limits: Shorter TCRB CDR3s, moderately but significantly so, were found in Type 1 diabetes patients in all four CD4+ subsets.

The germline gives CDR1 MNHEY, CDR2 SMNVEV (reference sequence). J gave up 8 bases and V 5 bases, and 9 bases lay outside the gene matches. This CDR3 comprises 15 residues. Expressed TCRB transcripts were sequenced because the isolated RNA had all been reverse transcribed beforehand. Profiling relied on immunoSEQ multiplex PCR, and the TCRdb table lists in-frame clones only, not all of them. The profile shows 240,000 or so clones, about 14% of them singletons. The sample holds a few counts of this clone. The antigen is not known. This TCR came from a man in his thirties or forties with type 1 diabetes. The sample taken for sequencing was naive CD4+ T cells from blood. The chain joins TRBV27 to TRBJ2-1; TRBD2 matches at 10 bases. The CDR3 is CASSPRASGRDEQFF. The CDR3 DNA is TGTGCCAGCAGTCCCCGGGCTAGCGGGAGAGATGAGCAGTTCTTC.